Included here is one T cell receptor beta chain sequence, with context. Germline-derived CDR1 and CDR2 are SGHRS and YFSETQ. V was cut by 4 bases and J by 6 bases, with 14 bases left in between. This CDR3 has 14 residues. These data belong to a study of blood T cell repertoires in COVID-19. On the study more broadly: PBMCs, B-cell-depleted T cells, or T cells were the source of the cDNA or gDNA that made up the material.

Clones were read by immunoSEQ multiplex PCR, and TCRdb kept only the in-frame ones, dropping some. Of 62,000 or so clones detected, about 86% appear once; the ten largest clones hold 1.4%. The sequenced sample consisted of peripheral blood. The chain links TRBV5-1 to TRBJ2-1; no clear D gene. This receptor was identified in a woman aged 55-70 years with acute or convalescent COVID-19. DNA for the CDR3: TGCGCCAGCAGCAGGCTACAGATACTCAATGAGCAGTTCTTC. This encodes CASSRLQILNEQFF.